What follows describes a single T cell receptor (beta chain). Its target is not known. TCRdb reprocessed the reads via MiXCR and lists one record per CDR3 protein. The sample shows some 310,000 distinct CDR3 sequences, just under 25% of them seen only once. Trimming stripped 5 bases from V and 8 bases from J, with 12 bases between. The CDR3 is 12 amino acids. The germline CDR1 and CDR2 sequences are SEHNR and FQNEAQ (reference sequence). These data belong to a study of T cell repertoires in cytomegalovirus infection. Study context: Indicated by public TCR beta signatures were CMV infection and matching HLA type.

The rearrangement joins TRBV7-9 to TRBJ2-5, with a possible D match to TRBD2 (5 bases). The TCR originated in a human donor in good health (CMV status not recorded). Some clones in this sample may be carry-over from other donors' samples. This material consisted of cultured PBMCs, taken from culture after CMV antigen stimulation. This CDR3 is CASSPGEGTQYF. CDR3 nucleotides: TGTGCCAGCAGCCCCGGTGAGGGAACCCAGTACTTC.